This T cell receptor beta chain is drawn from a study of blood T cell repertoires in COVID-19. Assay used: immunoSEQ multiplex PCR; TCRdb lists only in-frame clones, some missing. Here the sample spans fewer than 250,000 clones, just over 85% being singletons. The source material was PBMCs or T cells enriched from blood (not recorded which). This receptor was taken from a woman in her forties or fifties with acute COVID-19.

CDR3 protein: CASSLQGLGAFF. In DNA, the CDR3 is TGTGCCAGCAGCCTACAGGGGCTCGGAGCTTTCTTT. The gene calls are TRBV12-3 or TRBV12-4 and TRBJ1-1, with 7 bases matching TRBD1. The J segment lost 10 bases and the V segment lost 6 bases, leaving 8 bases of the junction unmatched. The CDR3 extends over 12 amino acids.